These 21 T cell receptor beta chains were all obtained from the same sample, sequenced in a study of blood T cell repertoires in COVID-19 (dated by TCRdb to 2020 to 2022). Receptor amplification or capture employed the immunoSEQ multiplex PCR assay. TCRdb mirrors the immuneACCESS table, restricted to in-frame sequences. Some clones are absent from its copies; in checked studies, under half trace to an unresolved V gene, and the reason for the others is unknown. The sample table holds around 150,000 clones, of which around 90% were seen once. Clones ranked in the top ten supply over 9.5% of the sample. What was sequenced was peripheral blood. The receptors were sampled from a man aged 55 to 70 with active or convalescent COVID-19.

The chain employs TRBV10-3 and TRBJ2-4; perhaps TRBD1 as D (5 bases). CDR1 and CDR2 from the germline V gene are ENHRY and SYGVKD. Trimming shortened V by 6 bases and J by 5 bases, and 17 bases separated the two germline ends. The CDR3 runs to 15 residues. CDR3 loop: CAIRSDSPQENIQYF. DNA of the CDR3: TGTGCCATCAGGAGTGACAGCCCCCAGGAAAACATTCAGTACTTC.

The genes are TRBV5-5 and TRBJ1-1; D unresolved. V gave up 4 bases and J gave up 2 bases, with 18 bases separating them. The germline V gene encodes CDR1 SGHKS and CDR2 YYEKEE (reference sequence). This CDR3 spans 16 amino acids. This chain's CDR3 is CASSPVSPGVNTEAFF. CDR3 DNA: TGTGCCAGCAGCCCTGTTTCCCCCGGGGTAAACACTGAAGCTTTCTTT.

This clone was seen a few times. The genes are TRBV10-3 and TRBJ1-6; tentatively, D is TRBD1 (5 bases). Germline assignment: CDR1 ENHRY and CDR2 SYGVKD. V was pared by 5 bases and J by 6 bases, with 11 bases between. The CDR3 length is 14 residues. The CDR3 loop is CAISPGPPNSPLHF. CDR3 nucleotide sequence: TGTGCCATCAGTCCAGGGCCCCCTAATTCACCCCTCCACTTT.

V is TRBV6-4 and J is TRBJ2-3; 7 bases align to TRBD2. V shed 0 bases and J 7 bases; nucleotides not matched to a gene: 7. CDR3 length: 15 amino acids. From germline, CDR1 is MRHNA and CDR2 SNTAGT. The CDR3 spells CASSDSAGRSNTQYF. CDR3 nucleotide sequence: TGTGCCAGCAGTGACTCAGCGGGAAGGTCAAATACGCAGTATTTT.

The CDR3 DNA reads TGTGCCAGCAGCCCGAATCCCGGGACAGTCAATAATTCACCCCTCCACTTT. This sequence encodes CASSPNPGTVNNSPLHF. This chain links TRBV5-6 with TRBJ1-6, with 7 bases identical to TRBD1. In germline, CDR1 is SGHDT, CDR2 YYEEEE. With V trimmed by 4 bases and J by 5 bases, 12 bases remained unmatched. The CDR3 covers 17 residues. Using reference TRBV5-6 and TRBJ1-6 for the parts outside the CDR3, the full variable domain is DAGVTQSPTHLIKTRGQQVTLRCSPKSGHDTVSWYQQALGQGPQFIFQYYEEEERQRGNFPDRFSGHQFPNYSSELNVNALLLGDSALYLCASSPNPGTVNNSPLHFGNGTRLTVT.

The chain has TRBV11-2 and TRBJ1-3; a possible D gene is TRBD1 (5 bases). The CDR3 runs to 15 residues. Germline V gives CDR1 SGHAT, CDR2 FQNNGV. V lost 5 bases and J 7 bases, leaving 18 bases between the germline ends. The CDR3 DNA reads TGTGCCAGCAGCCCCCAGGGAGGGGTTAGGAACACCATATATTTT. Protein sequence: CASSPQGGVRNTIYF.

The V gene is TRBV10-2, the J gene TRBJ2-5; 12 bases fit TRBD1. Germline V gene sequence: CDR1 WSHSY, CDR2 SAAADI. The CDR3 covers 14 residues. J was trimmed by 4 bases and V by 6 bases; bases with no gene match: 3. CDR3 loop: CASRGQGAAETQYF. The CDR3 DNA sequence: TGCGCCAGCAGGGGACAGGGGGCGGCAGAGACCCAGTACTTC.

The chain has TRBV7-2 and TRBJ2-2, with D perhaps TRBD2 (6 bases). Germline CDR1 SGHTA, CDR2 FQGNSA. Trimming pared 5 bases from V and 0 bases from J, leaving 13 bases between. CDR3 size: 16 residues. The DNA for the CDR3 is TGTGCCAGCAGCCCGACCTCGGGAGCGAACACCGGGGAGCTGTTTTTT. As protein: CASSPTSGANTGELFF.

The rearrangement uses TRBV12-3 or TRBV12-4 and TRBJ2-5; no reliable D call. Trimming cost V 6 bases and J 4 bases, with 6 bases left between them. This CDR3 is built from 11 residues. The chain's CDR3 is CASSLVETQYF. CDR3 nucleotide sequence: TGTGCCAGCAGCCTCGTAGAGACCCAGTACTTC.

This chain's CDR3 is CASFQGNYGYTF. CDR3 coding DNA: TGTGCCAGCTTCCAGGGGAACTATGGCTACACCTTC. V and J are TRBV5-4 and TRBJ1-2; maybe TRBD1 (6 bases). Germline lookup yields CDR1 SGHNT and CDR2 YYREEE (reference sequence). V lost 7 bases and J 2 bases, leaving 9 bases between the germline ends. The CDR3 loop spans 12 amino acids.

The rearrangement joins TRBV29-1 to TRBJ2-2, with TRBD1 as a possible D gene (7 bases). Trimming pared 6 bases from V and 4 bases from J, leaving 9 bases between. The CDR3 sequence is 12 residues long. The germline V gene encodes CDR1 SQVTM and CDR2 ANQGSEA. Here the CDR3 reads CSVQGGTGELFF. In DNA form, the CDR3 reads TGCAGCGTCCAGGGGGGCACCGGGGAGCTGTTTTTT.

The count of this clone is one. This rearrangement joins TRBV6-5 to TRBJ2-7; D is perhaps TRBD1 (5 bases). This CDR3 region has 16 residues. Germline assignment: CDR1 MNHEY and CDR2 SVGAGI. The V end was cut by 2 bases, the J end by 1 base, with 15 bases between. The CDR3 coding sequence is TGTGCCAGCAGTTACCAGCCCGACAGCCGTTCCTACGAGCAGTACTTC. This encodes CASSYQPDSRSYEQYF.

The chain joins TRBV7-2 to TRBJ1-1; 8 bases are shared with TRBD1. The CDR3 is 14 residues long. V was clipped by 4 bases and J by 6 bases; unmatched bases: 7. The germline gives CDR1 SGHTA, CDR2 FQGNSA. The CDR3 DNA is TGTGCCAGCAGCTCCGACAGGGGATACTCTGAAGCTTTCTTT. Its protein product is CASSSDRGYSEAFF.

The chain employs TRBV28 and TRBJ2-1; 7 bases map to TRBD2. Trimming cost V 6 bases and J 4 bases; bases outside gene matches: 12. The CDR3 is 16 amino acids. In germline, CDR1 is MDHEN, CDR2 SYDVKM. The DNA of the CDR3 is TGTGCCAGCAGCCCCTTCAGGCTAGCGGATTACAATGAGCAGTTCTTC. Protein sequence: CASSPFRLADYNEQFF.

This chain joins TRBV9 and TRBJ2-5, with D uncertain. V lost 3 bases and J lost 5, with 17 bases in between. This CDR3 region has 15 residues. CDR1 SGDLS and CDR2 YYNGEE come from the germline V gene. The CDR3 region is CASSANLVFHETQYF. CDR3 nucleotides: TGTGCCAGCAGCGCAAACCTAGTATTCCACGAGACCCAGTACTTC. Full variable domain (remainder filled in from reference TRBV9 and TRBJ2-5): DSGVTQTPKHLITATGQRVTLRCSPRSGDLSVYWYQQSLDQGLQFLIQYYNGEERAKGNILERFSAQQFPDLHSELNLSSLELGDSALYFCASSANLVFHETQYFGPGTRLLVL.

This clone appeared a few times. The chain carries TRBV2 and TRBJ1-2; 8 bases map to TRBD1. The CDR3 totals 17 residues. The V and J ends lost 2 bases and 6 bases, in that order; junction bases with no gene match: 14. Germline V gives CDR1 SNHLY, CDR2 FYNNEI. The CDR3 DNA reads as TGTGCCAGCAGTGAATTGGGGCAGGGGGCGGTTAGGGATGGCTACACCTTC. It yields the protein CASSELGQGAVRDGYTF.

The V and J genes are TRBV27 and TRBJ1-2; D gene ambiguous. V was trimmed by 7 bases and J by 0 bases, leaving 18 bases between them. Per germline, CDR1 MNHEY and CDR2 SMNVEV (reference sequence). CDR3 length: 16 amino acids. In DNA, the CDR3 is TGTGCCAGCACCAGAATCGGGGTGGGAGCTAACTATGGCTACACCTTC. Its protein is CASTRIGVGANYGYTF.

The V call is TRBV9, the J call TRBJ2-7, with 10 bases aligning to TRBD2. With 6 bases clipped from V and 2 bases from J, the junction kept 14 bases outside the gene matches. The CDR3 is 17 amino acids. The germline V gene has CDR1 SGDLS and CDR2 YYNGEE. CDR3 coding DNA: TGTGCCAGCACGAAGGCAGCTAGCGGGAGAGGTCCCTACGAGCAGTACTTC. Translation gives CASTKAASGRGPYEQYF.

The CDR3 DNA is TGTGCCAGCAGCCCCGGAACAGCTAACTATGGCTACACCTTC. Amino acid sequence: CASSPGTANYGYTF. The rearrangement links TRBV28 to TRBJ1-2, with D uncertain. The V end was cut by 6 bases, the J end by 0 bases, with 11 bases between. The germline CDR1 and CDR2 sequences are MDHEN and SYDVKM. The CDR3 contains 14 residues.

V usage is TRBV6-6 and J usage is TRBJ2-1; D not resolved. Trimming pared 4 bases from V and 7 bases from J, leaving 11 bases between. The germline V gene encodes CDR1 MNHNY and CDR2 SVGAGI (reference sequence). The CDR3 runs 13 residues. The DNA of the CDR3 is TGTGCCAGCAGTTTCCGACTCGGGAATGAGCAGTTCTTC. Translation: CASSFRLGNEQFF.

The chain couples TRBV5-1 to TRBJ1-1; D is possibly TRBD1 (5 bases). The CDR3 consists of 14 residues. V lost 1 base and J 0 bases, leaving 7 bases between the germline ends. CDR1 SGHRS and CDR2 YFSETQ come from the germline V gene. CDR3 region: CASSLTTVNTEAFF. For the CDR3, the DNA is TGCGCCAGCAGCTTGACGACAGTGAACACTGAAGCTTTCTTT.